This T cell receptor (beta chain) was recorded in a study of shared clonotypes between healthy human individuals. On the study more broadly: Each donor's CD8 memory used one plate, CD8 naive two, each CD4 subset three.

In its sample, this clone was seen once. This table comes from immunoSEQ multiplex PCR, and its TCRdb copy is limited to in-frame clones, with some not included. In the table there are about 2.3 million clones, 90% to 95% of which are singletons. V was clipped by 6 bases and J by 11 bases; unmatched bases: 8. Germline CDR1 is SGHDN and CDR2 is FVKESK. The CDR3 sequence is 13 residues long. The donors were adults (healthy and HIV-negative) with no recent acute infections or vaccinations. The TCR comes from a man aged 18 to 35 in good health. Some clones in this sample may be carry-over from other donors' samples. This sequence joins TRBV14 and TRBJ2-7, with 12 bases identical to TRBD2. Input material: naive CD4+ T cells from PBMCs. Subset indicated: CD45RA+ positively selected. DNA of the CDR3: TGTGCCAGCAGTCCTAGGACTAGCGGGATCGAGTACTTC. Its protein is CASSPRTSGIEYF.